Presented here are 17 T cell receptor beta chains from one specimen sequenced in a study of Tregs in tolerant kidney transplant recipients. Data came from immunoSEQ multiplex PCR; TCRdb stores just in-frame clones and leaves some out. The data hold about 44,000 clones, with less than 97% observed a single time. For these TCRs, the target antigens are not known. The specimen was Tregs from blood cultured with allogeneic cells. The receptor source for this set is a human donor in good health.

The V gene is TRBV7-5, the J gene TRBJ2-7; the tabulated D call, TRBD2, remains unverified against the DNA. TRBV7-5 is a listed pseudogene. The CDR3 sequence is 18 residues long. The CDR3 DNA sequence: TGTGTCAGAAGCTTCCCCCAGACTCGAAGCGGGAGGGTGTACGAGCAGTACTTC. Encoded protein: CVRSFPQTRSGRVYEQYF.

This clone occurred once. The V gene is TRBV18, the J gene TRBJ1-3; D remains unclear. Trimming pared 2 bases from V and 7 bases from J, leaving 9 bases between. Germline loops: CDR1 KGHSH, CDR2 LQKENI. The CDR3 loop spans 13 amino acids. In nucleotides, the CDR3 is TGTGCCAGCTCACCAACAGCGGCCAACACCATATATTTT. Translating it yields CASSPTAANTIYF.

This chain uses TRBV20-1 with TRBJ2-7; 7 bases align to TRBD1. V shed 5 bases, J shed 2 bases, and the junction held 0 bases outside the gene matches. The CDR3 has 11 residues. Germline V gives CDR1 DFQATT, CDR2 SNEGSKA (reference sequence). The CDR3 protein is CSAGTAYEQYF. Here the CDR3 DNA reads TGCAGTGCTGGGACAGCCTACGAGCAGTACTTC.

The V gene is TRBV19, the J gene TRBJ2-3; TRBD1 aligns across 12 bases. Germline trimming cut 5 bases from V and 5 bases from J; bases unmatched to any gene: 8. This CDR3 has 16 residues. The germline V gene encodes CDR1 LNHDA and CDR2 SQIVND (reference sequence). CDR3 DNA: TGTGCCAGTAGTCGCTGGGGGACAGGGGGCGAAGATACGCAGTATTTT. Encoded protein: CASSRWGTGGEDTQYF.

The V and J genes are TRBV15 and TRBJ2-7; TRBD2 is a possible D gene (6 bases). V was cut by 3 bases and J by 3 bases, with 15 bases left in between. CDR1 LNHNV and CDR2 YYDKDF come from the germline V gene (reference sequence). This CDR3 has 15 residues. CDR3 in DNA: TGTGCCACCAGCAGCCCCCGGGGAGGTTACTACGAGCAGTACTTC. Protein product: CATSSPRGGYYEQYF. Full variable domain (missing parts from reference TRBV15 and TRBJ2-7): DAMVIQNPRYQVTQFGKPVTLSCSQTLNHNVMYWYQQKSSQAPKLLFHYYDKDFNNEADTPDNFQSRRPNTSFCFLDIRSPGLGDTAMYLCATSSPRGGYYEQYFGPGTRLTVT.

The rearrangement joins TRBV5-4 to TRBJ2-7, with D possibly being TRBD1 (6 bases). CDR1 and CDR2 (germline): SGHNT, YYREEE (reference sequence). The CDR3 sequence is 13 residues long. V shed 4 bases and J shed 4 bases, with 12 bases lying between them. The CDR3 nucleotides are TGTGCCAGCAGCGGCAGGGGCCGGTACGAGCAGTACTTC. The encoded protein is CASSGRGRYEQYF.

This chain links TRBV15 with TRBJ2-5; 8 positions agree with TRBD2. V shed 6 bases, J shed 1 base, and the junction held 13 bases outside the gene matches. The germline V gene encodes CDR1 LNHNV and CDR2 YYDKDF (reference sequence). The CDR3 has 17 residues. CDR3 nucleotides: TGTGCCACCAGGAAGTTAGCGGGAACTCCGGGCCAAGAGACCCAGTACTTC. This sequence encodes CATRKLAGTPGQETQYF.

J is TRBJ1-1 and V is TRBV6-6; 9 nucleotides match TRBD1. The CDR3 totals 12 residues. Germline CDR1 MNHNY, CDR2 SVGAGI (reference sequence). V gave up 4 bases and J gave up 9 bases; unmatched junction bases: 3. The CDR3 sequence: CASSFGQGQAFF. The CDR3 nucleotides are TGTGCCAGCAGTTTCGGACAGGGGCAAGCTTTCTTT.

The V call is TRBV19, the J call TRBJ1-2; D possibly corresponds to TRBD1 (6 bases). CDR1 is LNHDA and CDR2 is SQIVND in the germline V gene (reference sequence). Trimming removed 7 bases from V and 0 bases from J, with 12 bases in between. The CDR3 has 14 amino acids. The CDR3 sequence: CASKDRAANYGYTF. CDR3 coding DNA: TGTGCCAGTAAGGACAGAGCGGCTAACTATGGCTACACCTTC. The entire variable domain, with the rest obtained from reference TRBV19 and TRBJ1-2, is as follows: DGGITQSPKYLFRKEGQNVTLSCEQNLNHDAMYWYRQDPGQGLRLIYYSQIVNDFQKGDIAEGYSVSREKKESFPLTVTSAQKNPTAFYLCASKDRAANYGYTFGSGTRLTVV.

This chain joins TRBV9 and TRBJ2-5; D uncertain. This CDR3 comprises 14 residues. In germline, CDR1 is SGDLS, CDR2 YYNGEE. V was trimmed by 0 bases and J by 4 bases, leaving 10 bases between them. The CDR3 DNA reads as TGTGCCAGCAGCGTAGGCTATGGCAGAGAGACCCAGTACTTC. Translating gives CASSVGYGRETQYF.

V and J are TRBV14 and TRBJ2-7, with D perhaps matching TRBD2 (6 bases). This CDR3 spans 14 amino acids. The germline V gene has CDR1 SGHDN and CDR2 FVKESK. V lost 4 bases to trimming and J lost 6 bases, with 16 bases between them. This CDR3 reads CASSLPGLGSEQYF. CDR3 bases: TGTGCCAGCAGCCTTCCGGGACTTGGAAGCGAGCAGTACTTC.

The CDR3 coding sequence is TGCAGCGTCGGACATAACACCGGGGAGCTGTTTTTT. It yields the protein CSVGHNTGELFF. The chain is built from TRBV29-1 and TRBJ2-2, with TRBD1 as a possible D gene (5 bases). The CDR3 sequence is 12 residues long. V gave up 6 bases and J gave up 2 bases, with 7 bases separating them. The germline CDR1 and CDR2 sequences are SQVTM and ANQGSEA.

This chain uses TRBV6-1 with TRBJ1-2, with D unclear. Germline V gene lookup returns CDR1 MNHNS and CDR2 SASEGT. V shed 2 bases and J shed 2 bases, with 12 bases lying between them. The CDR3 runs 15 residues. CDR3 DNA: TGTGCCAGCAGTGAACTACGGAGGGCAAACTATGGCTACACCTTC. This codes for CASSELRRANYGYTF.

The chain links TRBV30 to TRBJ1-5, with no clear D. CDR1 is GTSNPN, CDR2 SVGIG, per germline (reference sequence). There are 13 residues in the CDR3. V was cut by 2 bases and J by 4 bases, with 9 bases left in between. The CDR3 nucleotides read TGTGCCTGGAGTTTATCTAGAAATCAGCCCCAGCATTTT. This sequence encodes CAWSLSRNQPQHF.

The chain joins TRBV5-5 to TRBJ1-6; TRBD1 matches 9 bases. V shed 0 bases and J 10 bases; nucleotides not matched to a gene: 5. CDR3 length: 15 amino acids. Per the germline V gene, CDR1 is SGHKS and CDR2 is YYEKEE (reference sequence). The CDR3 sequence is CASSLEGQGISPLHF. CDR3 sequence (DNA): TGTGCCAGCAGCTTGGAGGGACAGGGTATCTCACCCCTCCACTTT.

The CDR3 sequence is CASSRSGSSYEQYF. The CDR3 nucleotides read TGCGCCAGCAGTCGTAGCGGGAGCTCCTACGAGCAGTACTTC. The chain is built from TRBV5-1 and TRBJ2-7; 9 bases agree with TRBD2. The junction had 3 bases not matched to a gene; V was cut back by 5 bases and J by 0 bases. Germline CDR1 is SGHRS and CDR2 is YFSETQ. The CDR3 sequence is 14 residues long.

In this sample, this clone turned up a few times. This chain uses TRBV27 with TRBJ2-7; a weak D match, TRBD2 (6 bases). Germline CDR1 is MNHEY and CDR2 is SMNVEV (reference sequence). CDR3 size: 14 residues. With 6 bases removed from V and 0 bases from J, the gap between germline ends came to 12 bases. The CDR3 region is CASSAGLVSYEQYF. DNA of the CDR3: TGTGCCAGCAGCGCGGGACTGGTCTCCTACGAGCAGTACTTC.